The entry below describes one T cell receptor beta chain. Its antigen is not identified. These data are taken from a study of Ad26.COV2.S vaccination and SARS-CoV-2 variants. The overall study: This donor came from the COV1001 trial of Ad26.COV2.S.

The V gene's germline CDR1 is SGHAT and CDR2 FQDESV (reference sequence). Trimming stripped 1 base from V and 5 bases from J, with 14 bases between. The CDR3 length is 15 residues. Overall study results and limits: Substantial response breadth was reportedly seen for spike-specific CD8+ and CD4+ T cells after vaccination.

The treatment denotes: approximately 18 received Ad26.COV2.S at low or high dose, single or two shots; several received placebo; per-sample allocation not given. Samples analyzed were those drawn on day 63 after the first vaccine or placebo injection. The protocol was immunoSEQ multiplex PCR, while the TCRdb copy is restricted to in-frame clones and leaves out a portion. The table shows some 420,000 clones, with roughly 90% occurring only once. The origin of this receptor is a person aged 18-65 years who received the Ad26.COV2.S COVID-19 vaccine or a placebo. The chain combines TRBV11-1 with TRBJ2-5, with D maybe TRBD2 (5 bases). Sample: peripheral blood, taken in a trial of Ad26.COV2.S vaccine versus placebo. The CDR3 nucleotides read TGTGCCAGCAGCTTAGATCGACGCGGGTATGAGACCCAGTACTTC. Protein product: CASSLDRRGYETQYF.